The source of this TCR beta chain is a study of human T cells and chemical hapten exposure. Specified time point: healthy volunteer bleed at 6 weeks. Total RNA was isolated from whole blood that had not been fractionated. TCRdb independently ran MiXCR on the RACE reads; one entry per CDR3 protein. The data contain fewer than 85,000 distinct CDR3 sequences, roughly 8.6% of them singletons. Trimming removed 5 bases at V and 1 base at J, with 14 bases between. Germline CDR1 and CDR2: LNHDA and SQIVND (reference sequence). The CDR3 is 15 residues long. This sequence originates from a male donor in good health. Some clones in this sample may be carry-over from other donors' samples. The genes are TRBV19 and TRBJ1-1; no clear D. Material for sequencing was whole blood. This chain's CDR3 is CASSPSGTANTEAFF. The DNA of the CDR3 is TGTGCCAGTAGTCCCTCGGGAACGGCGAACACTGAAGCTTTCTTT.